Listed below are T cell receptor beta chains from one sample, sequenced in a study of blood T cell repertoires in COVID-19. Method: immunoSEQ multiplex PCR; TCRdb's copy keeps in-frame clones and lacks some. This sample has about 18,000 clones; 87% occur once, and the top ten carry around 17%. Sequencing was performed on peripheral blood. The receptors were sampled from a man between 50 and 59 years old with active COVID-19. Both conserved end residues are part of each CDR3. Fields, in order: V gene, J gene, clone size, D gene, CDR3 protein, CDR3 DNA. The D gene is left open where the match is weak. A clone size is listed for some rows: how often the clone was seen (once, few, many), or a class if it is expanded.

TRBV7-9,TRBJ1-2,-,TRBD1,CASRTAGTGSPNYGYTF,TGTGCCAGCAGAACCGCCGGGACAGGTTCTCCTAACTATGGCTACACCTTC
TRBV18,TRBJ2-3,-,-,CASSPLGAGGTDTQYF,TGTGCCAGCTCACCTTTAGGAGCCGGGGGCACAGATACGCAGTATTTT
TRBV19,TRBJ2-2,-,TRBD1,CASSMGAGGAGTGELFF,TGTGCCAGTAGTATGGGGGCAGGGGGCGCGGGCACCGGGGAGCTGTTTTTT
TRBV12-3/TRBV12-4,TRBJ2-7,once,-,CASSYRDEQYF,TGTGCCAGCAGTTACAGGGACGAGCAGTACTTC
TRBV29-1,TRBJ2-7,-,-,CSVDVDSYEQYF,TGCAGCGTTGACGTGGACAGCTACGAGCAGTACTTC
TRBV18,TRBJ2-2,-,-,CASSPSGGPTGELFF,TGTGCCAGCTCACCAAGCGGAGGGCCCACCGGGGAGCTGTTTTTT
TRBV4-1,TRBJ1-5,-,TRBD1,CASSQTDRGSNQPQHF,TGCGCCAGCAGCCAAACCGACAGGGGAAGCAATCAGCCCCAGCATTTT
TRBV28,TRBJ1-2,-,-,CASSYPAGHYGYTF,TGTGCCAGCAGTTACCCCGCAGGGCACTATGGCTACACCTTC
TRBV21-1,TRBJ2-7,-,-,CASTPLPEPCRGYEQYF,TGTGCCAGCACCCCACTTCCGGAGCCCTGTCGGGGCTACGAGCAGTACTTC
TRBV6-5,TRBJ2-3,-,-,CASSYSGGVGTDTQYF,TGTGCCAGCAGTTACTCGGGGGGTGTAGGCACAGATACGCAGTATTTT
TRBV3-1/TRBV3-2,TRBJ2-5,-,-,CASSRAVGEETQYF,TGTGCCAGCAGCCGAGCCGTAGGGGAAGAGACCCAGTACTTC
TRBV4-3,TRBJ2-1,-,-,CASSQEGVDNEQFF,TGCGCCAGCAGCCAAGAAGGGGTTGACAATGAGCAGTTCTTC
TRBV11-3,TRBJ1-3,-,-,CASSLWGFGGETSGNTIYF,TGTGCCAGCAGCTTATGGGGTTTTGGGGGCGAAACCTCTGGAAACACCATATATTTT
TRBV15,TRBJ1-5,-,-,CATSRGGPRDQPQHF,TGTGCCACCAGCAGAGGAGGCCCGAGAGATCAGCCCCAGCATTTT
TRBV7-7,TRBJ2-1,-,-,CASSLNGRANEQFF,TGTGCTAGCAGCTTAAACGGGAGAGCGAATGAGCAGTTCTTC
TRBV28,TRBJ2-7,-,TRBD1,CASSWGQGAYEQYF,TGTGCCAGCAGTTGGGGACAGGGGGCCTACGAGCAGTACTTC
TRBV19,TRBJ2-1,-,-,CASSIAPTITDAQFF,TGTGCCAGTAGTATAGCCCCTACCATCACCGATGCGCAGTTCTTC
TRBV19,TRBJ2-7,-,TRBD1,CASSRGTGPYEQYF,TGTGCCAGTAGTAGGGGGACAGGACCCTACGAGCAGTACTTC
TRBV3-1/TRBV3-2,TRBJ2-3,-,TRBD2,CASSQTSGNTDTQYF,TGTGCCAGCAGCCAAACTAGCGGGAATACAGATACGCAGTATTTT
TRBV3-1/TRBV3-2,TRBJ1-2,-,-,CASSTSDRQLVGYTF,TGTGCCAGCAGCACCTCCGACAGGCAGTTGGTTGGCTACACCTTC
TRBV11-2,TRBJ1-2,-,-,CASSREGDGYTF,TGTGCCAGCAGCAGGGAGGGGGACGGCTACACCTTC
TRBV2,TRBJ1-6,-,-,CANQRESSYNSPLHF,TGTGCCAACCAACGCGAGAGCTCCTATAATTCACCCCTCCACTTT
TRBV10-2,TRBJ1-1,-,-,CASSEWTGGAFF,TGCGCCAGCAGTGAGTGGACTGGTGGAGCTTTCTTT
TRBV29-1,TRBJ1-2,-,TRBD1,CSGRTGADGYTF,TGCAGCGGCCGGACAGGGGCAGATGGCTACACCTTC
TRBV7-3,TRBJ2-1,-,TRBD1,CASSFDRGTYNEQFF,TGTGCCAGCAGCTTCGACAGGGGAACCTACAATGAGCAGTTCTTC
TRBV19,TRBJ2-1,-,-,CASSLATGANEQFF,TGTGCCAGTAGCCTTGCCACTGGGGCTAATGAGCAGTTCTTC
TRBV11-2,TRBJ2-7,-,-,CASSSPDYYEQYF,TGTGCCAGCAGCTCTCCAGATTACTACGAGCAGTACTTC
TRBV5-4,TRBJ1-6,once,-,CASSLQASSYNSPLHF,TGTGCCAGCAGCTTGCAGGCGAGCTCCTATAATTCACCCCTCCACTTT
TRBV4-3,TRBJ1-1,-,-,CASSQDHAGTEAFF,TGCGCCAGCAGCCAAGATCATGCCGGCACTGAAGCTTTCTTT
TRBV9,TRBJ2-1,few,-,CASSAYRGGYNEQFF,TGTGCCAGCAGCGCCTATAGGGGGGGATACAATGAGCAGTTCTTC
TRBV24-1,TRBJ2-1,-,TRBD2,CATSGEGGNEQFF,TGTGCCACCAGTGGGGAGGGAGGCAATGAGCAGTTCTTC
TRBV6-2/TRBV6-3,TRBJ2-1,-,TRBD1,CASSTPGTGPNNEQFF,TGTGCCAGCAGTACTCCCGGGACAGGACCTAACAATGAGCAGTTCTTC
TRBV7-9,TRBJ2-7,-,-,CASSLAGSGGYEQYF,TGTGCCAGCAGCTTAGCTGGTAGCGGTGGGTACGAGCAGTACTTC
TRBV18,TRBJ2-5,-,-,CASSPSGFQETQYF,TGTGCCAGCTCACCTTCGGGTTTCCAAGAGACCCAGTACTTC
TRBV6-5,TRBJ2-7,-,-,CASTPGSHYEQYF,TGTGCCAGCACTCCCGGGTCCCACTACGAGCAGTACTTC
TRBV6-1,TRBJ1-5,-,-,CASSETWGHSNQPQHF,TGTGCCAGCAGTGAAACATGGGGACATAGCAATCAGCCCCAGCATTTT
TRBV9,TRBJ1-1,-,-,CASSVGPETEAFF,TGTGCCAGCAGCGTAGGACCGGAGACTGAAGCTTTCTTT
TRBV7-3,TRBJ1-2,-,TRBD1,CASSLTTGGDYGYTF,TGTGCCAGCAGCTTAACCACAGGGGGCGACTATGGCTACACCTTC
TRBV6-5,TRBJ2-4,-,-,CASSPQVENIQYF,TGTGCCAGCAGTCCTCAGGTGGAAAACATTCAGTACTTC
TRBV6-1,TRBJ2-1,-,TRBD1,CASSEDRVGNEQFF,TGTGCCAGCAGTGAGGACAGGGTCGGGAATGAGCAGTTCTTC
TRBV11-1,TRBJ2-5,-,-,CASSPGSWQETQYF,TGTGCCAGCAGCCCGGGTAGTTGGCAAGAGACCCAGTACTTC
TRBV19,TRBJ2-7,-,TRBD1,CASSSGTGSYEQYF,TGTGCCAGTAGCTCCGGGACAGGGTCTTACGAGCAGTACTTC
TRBV7-9,TRBJ2-7,-,TRBD1,CASSLGQGHEQYF,TGTGCCAGCAGCTTGGGACAGGGCCACGAGCAGTACTTC
TRBV5-4,TRBJ2-7,few,TRBD2,CASSMPGLAGEVQQYF,TGTGCCAGCAGCATGCCCGGACTAGCGGGAGAAGTTCAGCAGTACTTC
TRBV30,TRBJ1-4,once,-,CAWDRTNEKLFF,TGTGCCTGGGACAGGACGAATGAAAAACTGTTTTTT
TRBV28,TRBJ2-7,-,TRBD1,CASSRDSGPYEQYF,TGTGCCAGCAGTAGGGACAGCGGACCATACGAGCAGTACTTC
TRBV19,TRBJ1-2,-,-,CASRPRQGFTYGYTF,TGTGCCAGTAGACCTCGTCAGGGGTTTACCTATGGCTACACCTTC
TRBV4-2,TRBJ1-5,-,-,CASSQEVAAGSNQPQHF,TGTGCCAGCAGCCAAGAGGTGGCGGCGGGGAGCAATCAGCCCCAGCATTTT